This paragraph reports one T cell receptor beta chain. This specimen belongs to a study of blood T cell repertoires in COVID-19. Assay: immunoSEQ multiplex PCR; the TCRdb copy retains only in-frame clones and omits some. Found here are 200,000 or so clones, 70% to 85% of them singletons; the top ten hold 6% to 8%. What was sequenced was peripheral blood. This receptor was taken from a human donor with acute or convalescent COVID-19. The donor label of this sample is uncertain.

The CDR3 reads CASSSGQLMNTEAFF. The CDR3 DNA is TGTGCCAGCAGCTCGGGACAGCTCATGAACACTGAAGCTTTCTTT. The genes are TRBV5-6 and TRBJ1-1; TRBD1 aligns across 7 bases. The J segment lost 0 bases and the V segment lost 3 bases, leaving 5 bases of the junction unmatched. In germline, CDR1 is SGHDT, CDR2 YYEEEE. The CDR3 contains 15 residues.